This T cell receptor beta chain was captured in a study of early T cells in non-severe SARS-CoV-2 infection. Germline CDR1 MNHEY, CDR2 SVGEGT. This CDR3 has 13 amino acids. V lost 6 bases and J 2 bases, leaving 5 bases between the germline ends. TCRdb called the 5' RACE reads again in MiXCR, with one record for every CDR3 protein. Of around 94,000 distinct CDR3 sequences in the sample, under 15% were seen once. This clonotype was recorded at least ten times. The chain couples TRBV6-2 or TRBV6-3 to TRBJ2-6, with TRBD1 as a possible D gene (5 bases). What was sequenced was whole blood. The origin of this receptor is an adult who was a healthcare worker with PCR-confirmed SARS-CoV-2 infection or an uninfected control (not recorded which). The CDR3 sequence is CASSRAGANVLTF. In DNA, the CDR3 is TGTGCCAGCAGCAGGGCTGGGGCCAACGTCCTGACTTTC.